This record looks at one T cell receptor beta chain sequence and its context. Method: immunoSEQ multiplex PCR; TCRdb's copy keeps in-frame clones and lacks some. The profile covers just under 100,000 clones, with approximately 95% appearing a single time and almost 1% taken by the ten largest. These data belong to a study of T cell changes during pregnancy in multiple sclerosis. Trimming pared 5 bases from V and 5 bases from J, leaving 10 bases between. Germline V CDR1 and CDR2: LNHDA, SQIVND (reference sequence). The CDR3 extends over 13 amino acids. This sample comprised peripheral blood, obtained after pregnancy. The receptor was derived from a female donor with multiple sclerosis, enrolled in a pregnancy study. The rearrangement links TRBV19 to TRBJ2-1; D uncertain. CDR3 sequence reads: CASSLSKNNEQFF. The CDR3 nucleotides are TGTGCCAGTAGTCTGTCTAAGAACAATGAGCAGTTCTTC.